What follows is one T cell receptor (beta chain) and its context. The antigen is undetermined. The germline V gene has CDR1 GTSNPN and CDR2 SVGIG (reference sequence). This CDR3 contains 12 residues. The source of the sample is a study of CXCR3-negative and CXCR3-positive naive CD8 T cells. All TRB cDNA libraries came from 5' RACE performed with UMI labels. TCRdb reprocessed the 5' RACE reads and stores each CDR3 protein as one record, lacking DNA. The sample holds roughly 100,000 distinct CDR3 sequences. General study points: Each naive subset displayed comparably high diversity, whereas memory CD8+ cells displayed much lower diversity. Against CXCR3-negative naive cells, CXCR3-positive naive cells showed more hydrophobic TRB CDR3s.

The J gene is TRBJ2-2, the V gene TRBV30; TCRdb reports TRBD1, a call that lacks DNA to check it against. The receptor comes from a human donor in good health. Some clones in this sample may be carry-over from other donors' samples. Material for sequencing was naive CXCR3- CD8+ T cells from blood. Subset meaning: CD45RO-CCR7+CD27+CD95- naive CD8+ T cells lacking CXCR3 (TNR3-). The CDR3 loop reads CAGPTGTGELFF.